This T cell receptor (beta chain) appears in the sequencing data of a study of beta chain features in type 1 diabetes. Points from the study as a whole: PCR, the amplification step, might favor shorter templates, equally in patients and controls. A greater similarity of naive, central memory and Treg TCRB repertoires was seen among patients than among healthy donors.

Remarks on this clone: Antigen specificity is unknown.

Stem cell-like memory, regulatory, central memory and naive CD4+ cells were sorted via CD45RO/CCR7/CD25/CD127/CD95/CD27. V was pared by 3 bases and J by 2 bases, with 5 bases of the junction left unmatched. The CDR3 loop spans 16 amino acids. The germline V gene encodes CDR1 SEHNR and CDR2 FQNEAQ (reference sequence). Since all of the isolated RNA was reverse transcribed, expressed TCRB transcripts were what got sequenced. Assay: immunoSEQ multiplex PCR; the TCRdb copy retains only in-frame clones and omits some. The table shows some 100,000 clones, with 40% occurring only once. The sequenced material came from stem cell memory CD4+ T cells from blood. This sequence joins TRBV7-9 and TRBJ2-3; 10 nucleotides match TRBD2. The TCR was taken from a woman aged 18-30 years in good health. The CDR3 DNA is TGTGCCAGCAGCTTCGGGCTAGCGGGAGCCACAGATACGCAGTATTTT. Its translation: CASSFGLAGATDTQYF.